The subject of this entry is one TCR beta chain. The record originates from a study of control samples from healthy donors and cancer patients. The CDR3 runs to 17 residues. V lost 4 bases and J 4 bases, leaving 23 bases between the germline ends. Germline values: CDR1 LNHNV, CDR2 YYDKDF (reference sequence). The method was immunoSEQ multiplex PCR; TCRdb's version includes in-frame clones alone and lacks a portion of them. The sample gives hundreds of thousands of clones, over 75% of which show up once; 13% is in the top ten. The rearrangement links TRBV15 to TRBJ2-7, with D maybe TRBD2 (5 bases). The sequence came from a woman in her sixties with lung cancer. The sequenced sample was PBMCs. This chain's CDR3 is CATSTSQSVASRYEQYF. In DNA form, the CDR3 reads TGTGCCACCAGCACCTCCCAGTCGGTGGCTAGCCGATACGAGCAGTACTTC. The complete variable domain, with remaining parts taken from reference TRBV15 and TRBJ2-7, reads DAMVIQNPRYQVTQFGKPVTLSCSQTLNHNVMYWYQQKSSQAPKLLFHYYDKDFNNEADTPDNFQSRRPNTSFCFLDIRSPGLGDTAMYLCATSTSQSVASRYEQYFGPGTRLTVT.